Shown below are 27 T cell receptor beta chains from a single sample sequenced in a study of beta chain features in type 1 diabetes. The study reverse transcribed the entire isolated RNA, so it sequenced expressed TCRB transcripts. Method: immunoSEQ multiplex PCR; TCRdb's copy keeps in-frame clones and lacks some. The table has around 250,000 clones, about 30% seen once. Sample: central memory CD4+ T cells from blood. Receptors originate from a man aged 25-45 years in good health.

This clone was seen a handful of times. The chain employs TRBV10-3 and TRBJ1-1; TRBD1 aligns across 7 bases. V lost 6 bases to trimming and J lost 4 bases; unmatched junction nucleotides: 2. Per germline, CDR1 ENHRY and CDR2 SYGVKD. This CDR3 contains 12 residues. The CDR3 protein is CAIRSGGTEAFF. The CDR3 DNA reads as TGTGCCATCAGATCAGGGGGCACTGAAGCTTTCTTT.

The J gene is TRBJ2-3, the V gene TRBV4-3; TRBD2 agrees at 7 bases. Trimming took 3 bases from V and 6 from J; bases not matched to a gene: 9. CDR3 length: 15 residues. Germline V gene sequence: CDR1 LGHNA, CDR2 YSLEER. The CDR3 nucleotides read TGCGCCAGCAGCCACACTTGGACTAGTCCCGATACGCAGTATTTT. Its translation: CASSHTWTSPDTQYF.

This CDR3 is CASSLDAGAQETQYF. The CDR3 nucleotides are TGCGCCAGCAGCTTGGACGCGGGAGCCCAAGAGACCCAGTACTTC. The rearrangement uses TRBV5-1 and TRBJ2-5; 7 nucleotides align to TRBD2. The ends lost 0 bases at V and 1 base at J; junction bases unmatched: 3. Germline V gene lookup returns CDR1 SGHRS and CDR2 YFSETQ. The CDR3 runs 15 residues. Drawing the rest from reference TRBV5-1 and TRBJ2-5, the complete variable domain is KAGVTQTPRYLIKTRGQQVTLSCSPISGHRSVSWYQQTPGQGLQFLFEYFSETQRNKGNFPGRFSGRQFSNSRSEMNVSTLELGDSALYLCASSLDAGAQETQYFGPGTRLLVL.

This clone was observed a few times. The CDR3 coding sequence is TGCAGCGCCGGGACTAGCGGGGCTGAGACCCAGTACTTC. Its protein product is CSAGTSGAETQYF. The chain has TRBV29-1 and TRBJ2-5; 13 nucleotides agree with TRBD2. Germline CDR1 and CDR2: SQVTM and ANQGSEA. The V gene end was trimmed by 7 bases and the J gene end by 5 bases; junction bases not matched to a gene: 4. This CDR3 spans 13 amino acids.

This clone was counted a few times. V gene TRBV29-1 combines with J gene TRBJ2-7; maybe TRBD2 (5 bases). The V gene lost 3 bases and the J gene lost 4 bases, with 16 bases spanning the gap. The germline CDR1 and CDR2 sequences are SQVTM and ANQGSEA. The CDR3 consists of 14 residues. The CDR3 DNA reads as TGCAGCGTTGATGGTCCCAGCGGATCGTACGAGCAGTACTTC. Amino acid sequence: CSVDGPSGSYEQYF.

This clone came up a few times. The chain carries TRBV5-1 and TRBJ1-1, with TRBD1 matching over 7 bases. CDR1 is SGHRS, CDR2 YFSETQ, per germline. The V gene end was trimmed by 1 base and the J gene end by 4 bases; junction bases not matched to a gene: 4. CDR3 size: 14 residues. The CDR3 region is CASSLPRTGTEAFF. The CDR3 DNA follows: TGCGCCAGCAGCTTGCCCCGGACAGGCACTGAAGCTTTCTTT.

The J gene is TRBJ1-5, the V gene TRBV30, with TRBD1 as a possible D gene (5 bases). CDR1 and CDR2 (germline): GTSNPN, SVGIG (reference sequence). V was clipped by 2 bases and J by 4 bases, with 18 bases between them. The CDR3 is 16 amino acids. CDR3: CAWSRPRQTLNQPQHF. CDR3 coding DNA: TGTGCCTGGAGTCGACCCCGACAGACATTAAATCAGCCCCAGCATTTT.

This chain joins TRBV2 and TRBJ2-4; D is unclear. The CDR3 sequence is 11 residues long. V lost 4 bases and J 5 bases, leaving 3 bases between the germline ends. Germline CDR1 and CDR2: SNHLY and FYNNEI. CDR3 residues: CASSAQNIQYF. The CDR3 DNA is TGTGCCAGCAGTGCCCAAAACATTCAGTACTTC.

The chain uses TRBV19 and TRBJ1-1, with D possibly being TRBD1 (6 bases). Between the trimmed V and J ends, which lost 3 bases and 3 bases, there was a span of 17 bases. Germline CDR1 and CDR2: LNHDA and SQIVND (reference sequence). The CDR3 has 16 amino acids. CDR3 sequence (DNA): TGTGCCAGTAGTATCCCCTTCAGGGGATCGGACACTGAAGCTTTCTTT. This codes for CASSIPFRGSDTEAFF.

J is TRBJ1-6 and V is TRBV5-4; D remains unclear. V was clipped by 4 bases and J by 9 bases, with 14 bases between them. CDR1 SGHNT and CDR2 YYREEE come from the germline V gene (reference sequence). This CDR3 has 14 amino acids. The CDR3 DNA sequence: TGTGCCAGCAGCCCGAATGGTTTTGGTTCACCCCTCCACTTT. It codes for CASSPNGFGSPLHF.

This clone has just one count. This chain connects TRBV4-1 to TRBJ2-3; 9 positions agree with TRBD1. Trimming took 6 bases from V and 2 from J; bases not matched to a gene: 6. The CDR3 is 15 residues long. From germline, CDR1 is MGHRA and CDR2 YSYEKL. The CDR3 DNA is TGCGCCAGCAGGCGGGACAGGGATTACACAGATACGCAGTATTTT. Its translation: CASRRDRDYTDTQYF.

This clone was found many times. This chain connects TRBV7-9 to TRBJ2-5; possibly TRBD2 for D (5 bases). V gave up 5 bases and J gave up 5 bases, with 15 bases separating them. Germline lookup yields CDR1 SEHNR and CDR2 FQNEAQ (reference sequence). The CDR3 runs to 14 residues. In nucleotides, the CDR3 is TGTGCCAGCAGCGGAGGAATGCCGGGGGAGACCCAGTACTTC. Its translation is CASSGGMPGETQYF. Full variable domain (missing parts from reference TRBV7-9 and TRBJ2-5): DTGVSQNPRHKITKRGQNVTFRCDPISEHNRLYWYRQTLGQGPEFLTYFQNEAQLEKSRLLSDRFSAERPKGSFSTLEIQRTEQGDSAMYLCASSGGMPGETQYFGPGTRLLVL.

This clone has just a few counts. The same CDR3 also results from other DNA sequences found in this sample. The V and J genes are TRBV29-1 and TRBJ2-5, with TRBD1 as a possible D gene (5 bases). The CDR3 has 11 residues. V gave up 3 bases and J gave up 5 bases, with 7 bases separating them. Germline V CDR1 and CDR2: SQVTM, ANQGSEA. The CDR3, as DNA: TGCAGCGTTGACAGGGCTGAGACCCAGTACTTC. Translating it yields CSVDRAETQYF. The full variable domain, its missing parts supplied by reference TRBV29-1 and TRBJ2-5, is SAVISQKPSRDICQRGTSLTIQCQVDSQVTMMFWYRQQPGQSLTLIATANQGSEATYESGFVIDKFPISRPNLTFSTLTVSNMSPEDSSIYLCSVDRAETQYFGPGTRLLVL.

This CDR3 reads CASSHPTESSYNEQFF. CDR3 coding DNA: TGCGCCAGCAGTCACCCGACGGAGAGCTCCTACAATGAGCAGTTCTTC. V and J are TRBV23-1 and TRBJ2-1; D not certain. TRBV23-1 is treated as an ORF (open reading frame) with a function not yet certain. The V and J ends lost 3 bases and 0 bases respectively, with 12 bases between them. The CDR3 consists of 16 residues.

The chain recombines TRBV27 with TRBJ2-7; TRBD1 or TRBD2 may be the D gene (5 bases each). Germline CDR1 is MNHEY and CDR2 is SMNVEV (reference sequence). V was cut by 2 bases and J by 3 bases, with 5 bases left in between. CDR3 length: 12 residues. Written as DNA, the CDR3 is TGTGCCAGCAGTTTAGGGGGCTACGAGCAGTACTTC. Translated: CASSLGGYEQYF.

J is TRBJ2-7 and V is TRBV21-1; TRBD2, the D gene given by the table, was not confirmed from the DNA. TRBV21-1 counts as a pseudogene. CDR3 size: 9 residues. The CDR3 spells CAIGSEQYF. CDR3 nucleotides: TGTGCCATCGGGAGCGAGCAGTACTTC.

As DNA, the CDR3 is TGTGCCAGCAGCCAAGATTGGGGGCAGGACACTGAAGCTTTCTTT. Translation: CASSQDWGQDTEAFF. This rearrangement joins TRBV4-2 to TRBJ1-1; the D gene is possibly TRBD1 (6 bases). This CDR3 has 15 residues. Trimming took off 0 bases at V and 3 bases at J, with 11 bases between the two ends. Germline assignment: CDR1 LGHNA and CDR2 YNFKEQ.

This clone was counted many times. The chain recombines TRBV7-9 with TRBJ2-5; D is unresolved. V was cut by 4 bases and J by 0 bases, with 0 bases left in between. Germline CDR1 reads SEHNR; CDR2 reads FQNEAQ (reference sequence). CDR3 length: 11 residues. The CDR3 here is CASSYQETQYF. The CDR3 DNA reads TGTGCCAGCAGCTACCAAGAGACCCAGTACTTC.

The chain couples TRBV30 to TRBJ2-7, with 7 positions matching TRBD1. V was clipped by 3 bases and J by 2 bases; unmatched bases: 4. This CDR3 is built from 13 residues. From germline, CDR1 is GTSNPN and CDR2 SVGIG (reference sequence). The CDR3, as DNA: TGTGCCTGGAGAAGGGGGCCTGCCTACGAGCAGTACTTC. It is translated as CAWRRGPAYEQYF.

CDR3 region: CASTKSGRRAYEQYF. The CDR3 nucleotides are TGTGCCAGCACCAAAAGCGGGAGAAGAGCTTACGAGCAGTACTTC. The rearrangement links TRBV25-1 to TRBJ2-7, with 8 positions matching TRBD2. The CDR3 consists of 15 residues. Germline CDR1 reads MGHDK; CDR2 reads SYGVNS. V gave up 7 bases and J gave up 4 bases; unmatched junction bases: 12.

This clone came up a few times. The chain uses TRBV5-6 and TRBJ2-6; the D gene could be TRBD1 or TRBD2 (5 bases each). Trimming left V 0 bases short and J 2 bases short, with 18 bases between. The length of the CDR3 is 19 residues. Per the germline V gene, CDR1 is SGHDT and CDR2 is YYEEEE. Written as DNA, the CDR3 is TGTGCCAGCAGCTTGGAATTGGGGACCCCTGGCACTGGGGCCAACGTCCTGACTTTC. The encoded protein is CASSLELGTPGTGANVLTF.

The chain uses TRBV10-3 and TRBJ1-1; D ambiguous. V lost 7 bases and J lost 1, with 13 bases in between. The germline V gene encodes CDR1 ENHRY and CDR2 SYGVKD. This CDR3 is 14 amino acids long. For the CDR3, the DNA is TGTGCCATCACCCAAGGAGCAGGGAACACTGAAGCTTTCTTT. Translated: CAITQGAGNTEAFF.

This clone turned up a few times. The chain recombines TRBV10-3 with TRBJ1-1; tentative D call: TRBD1 (5 bases). Germline CDR1 is ENHRY and CDR2 is SYGVKD. Trimming shortened V by 2 bases and J by 10 bases, and 14 bases separated the two germline ends. The CDR3 length is 13 residues. The CDR3 sequence: CAISEAGRRRAFF. In DNA form, the CDR3 reads TGTGCCATCAGTGAGGCAGGGCGCCGCCGAGCTTTCTTT.

This clone was seen a handful of times. The chain links TRBV7-9 to TRBJ2-1; 7 bases match TRBD1. V shed 1 base and J 4 bases; nucleotides not matched to a gene: 1. There are 14 residues in the CDR3. From germline, CDR1 is SEHNR and CDR2 FQNEAQ (reference sequence). The CDR3 bases are TGTGCCAGCAGCTTAGGGACAGGATACAATGAGCAGTTCTTC. This translates into CASSLGTGYNEQFF.

This clone was seen a few times. V is TRBV29-1 and J is TRBJ2-7; D tentatively reads TRBD1 or TRBD2 (5 bases each). Germline loops: CDR1 SQVTM, CDR2 ANQGSEA. The CDR3 is 12 amino acids. Trimming left V 7 bases short and J 6 bases short, with 16 bases between. CDR3 in amino acids: CSGRDVTSEQYF. CDR3 coding DNA: TGCAGCGGCCGGGACGTTACGTCCGAGCAGTACTTC.

The chain employs TRBV7-2 and TRBJ2-7; possible D gene TRBD2, 5 bases. The germline V gene has CDR1 SGHTA and CDR2 FQGNSA. The V end lost 4 bases, the J end lost 2 bases, and 9 bases lay between the germline ends. This CDR3 has 13 amino acids. CDR3 amino acids: CASSSGFPYEQYF. The CDR3 DNA reads as TGTGCCAGCAGCTCGGGGTTCCCCTACGAGCAGTACTTC.

This clone was detected a few times. The chain combines TRBV28 with TRBJ2-1; 10 bases are a match to TRBD1. Trimming at V came to 7 bases and at J to 4 bases, leaving 4 bases not matched to a gene. The germline CDR1 and CDR2 sequences are MDHEN and SYDVKM. This CDR3 has 14 amino acids. CDR3: CASNGDRGYNEQFF. The CDR3 region has the DNA TGTGCCAGCAACGGGGACAGGGGTTACAATGAGCAGTTCTTC. The whole variable domain, remainder taken from reference TRBV28 and TRBJ2-1, is DVKVTQSSRYLVKRTGEKVFLECVQDMDHENMFWYRQDPGLGLRLIYFSYDVKMKEKGDIPEGYSVSREKKERFSLILESASTNQTSMYLCASNGDRGYNEQFFGPGTRLTVL.